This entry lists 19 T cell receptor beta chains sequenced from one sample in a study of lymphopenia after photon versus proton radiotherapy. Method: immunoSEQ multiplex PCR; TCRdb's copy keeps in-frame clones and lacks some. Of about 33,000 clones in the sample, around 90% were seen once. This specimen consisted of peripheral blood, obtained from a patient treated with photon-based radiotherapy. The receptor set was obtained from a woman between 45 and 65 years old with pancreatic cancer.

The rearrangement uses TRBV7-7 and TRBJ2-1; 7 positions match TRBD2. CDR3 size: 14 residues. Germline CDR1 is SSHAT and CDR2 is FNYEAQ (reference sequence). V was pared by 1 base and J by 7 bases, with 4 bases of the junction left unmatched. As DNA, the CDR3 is TGTGCCAGCAGCTTAGGGGGAGGGGTTAATGAGCAGTTCTTC. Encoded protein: CASSLGGGVNEQFF.

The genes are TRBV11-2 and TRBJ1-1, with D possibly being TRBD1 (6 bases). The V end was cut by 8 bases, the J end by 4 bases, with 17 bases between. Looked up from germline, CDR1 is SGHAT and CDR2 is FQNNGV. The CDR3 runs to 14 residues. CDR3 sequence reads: CASDGGPRSTEAFF. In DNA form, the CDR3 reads TGTGCCAGCGACGGGGGGCCTCGTTCCACTGAAGCTTTCTTT.

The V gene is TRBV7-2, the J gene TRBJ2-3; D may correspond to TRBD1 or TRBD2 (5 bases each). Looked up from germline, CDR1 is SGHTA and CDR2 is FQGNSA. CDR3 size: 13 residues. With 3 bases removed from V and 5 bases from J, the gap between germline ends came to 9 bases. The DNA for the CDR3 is TGTGCCAGCAGCTTCCGGGGCCGAGATACGCAGTATTTT. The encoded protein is CASSFRGRDTQYF.

The CDR3 reads CASRDIQGAGQPQHF. The CDR3 DNA is TGCGCCAGCAGGGATATACAGGGGGCCGGTCAGCCCCAGCATTTT. The V gene is TRBV10-2, the J gene TRBJ1-5; 9 bases are shared with TRBD1. The CDR3 totals 15 residues. CDR1 is WSHSY, CDR2 SAAADI, per germline. V lost 6 bases and J lost 6; bases outside the gene matches: 9.

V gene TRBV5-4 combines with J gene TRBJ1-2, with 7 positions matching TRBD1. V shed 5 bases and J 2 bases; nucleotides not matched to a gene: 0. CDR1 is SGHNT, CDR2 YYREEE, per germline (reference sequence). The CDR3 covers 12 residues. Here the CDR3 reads CASRQGNYGYTF. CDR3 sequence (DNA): TGTGCCAGCAGACAGGGGAACTATGGCTACACCTTC.

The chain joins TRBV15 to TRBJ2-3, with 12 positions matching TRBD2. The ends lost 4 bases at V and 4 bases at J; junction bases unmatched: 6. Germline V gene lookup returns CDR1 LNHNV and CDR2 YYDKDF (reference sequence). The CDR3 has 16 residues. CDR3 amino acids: CATSTILAGGADTQYF. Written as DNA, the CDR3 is TGTGCCACCAGCACGATACTAGCGGGAGGAGCAGATACGCAGTATTTT.

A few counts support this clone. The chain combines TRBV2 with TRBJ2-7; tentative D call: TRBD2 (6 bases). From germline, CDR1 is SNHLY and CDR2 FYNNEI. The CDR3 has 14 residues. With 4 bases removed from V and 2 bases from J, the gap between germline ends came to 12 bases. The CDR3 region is CASSAGRLAYEQYF. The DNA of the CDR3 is TGTGCCAGCAGTGCGGGTCGACTAGCCTACGAGCAGTACTTC.

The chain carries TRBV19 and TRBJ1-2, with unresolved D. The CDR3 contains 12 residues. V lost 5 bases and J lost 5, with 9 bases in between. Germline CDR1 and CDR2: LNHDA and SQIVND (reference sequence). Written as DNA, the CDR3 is TGTGCCAGTAGTTACAGCGAGTATGGCTACACCTTC. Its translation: CASSYSEYGYTF.

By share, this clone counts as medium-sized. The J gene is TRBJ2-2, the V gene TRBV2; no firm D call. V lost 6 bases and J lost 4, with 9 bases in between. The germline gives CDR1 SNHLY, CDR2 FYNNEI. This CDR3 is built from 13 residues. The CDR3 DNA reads TGTGCCAGCAGCCCACAAGGCACCGGGGAGCTGTTTTTT. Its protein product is CASSPQGTGELFF.

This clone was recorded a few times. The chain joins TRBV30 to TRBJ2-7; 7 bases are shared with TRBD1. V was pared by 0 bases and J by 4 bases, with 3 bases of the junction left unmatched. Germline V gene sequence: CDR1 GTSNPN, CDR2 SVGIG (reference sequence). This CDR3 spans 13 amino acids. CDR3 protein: CAWSVGTVYEQYF. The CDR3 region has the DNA TGTGCCTGGAGTGTCGGGACAGTTTACGAGCAGTACTTC. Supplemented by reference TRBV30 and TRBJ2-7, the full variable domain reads SQTIHQWPATLVQPVGSPLSLECTVEGTSNPNLYWYRQAAGRGLQLLFYSVGIGQISSEVPQNLSASRPQDRQFILSSKKLLLSDSGFYLCAWSVGTVYEQYFGPGTRLTVT.

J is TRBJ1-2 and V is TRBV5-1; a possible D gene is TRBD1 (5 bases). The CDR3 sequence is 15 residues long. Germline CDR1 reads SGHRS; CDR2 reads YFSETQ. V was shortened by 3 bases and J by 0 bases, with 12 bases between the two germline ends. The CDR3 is CASSWGEPTNYGYTF. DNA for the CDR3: TGCGCCAGCAGCTGGGGGGAACCTACTAACTATGGCTACACCTTC.

CDR3 DNA: TGTGCCAGCACCGGACTCTCGCCGGGGACAGATACGCAGTATTTT. Amino acids: CASTGLSPGTDTQYF. V usage is TRBV6-5 and J usage is TRBJ2-3, with a weak D call TRBD2 (5 bases). Germline V lookup: CDR1 MNHEY, CDR2 SVGAGI. Between the trimmed V and J ends, which lost 7 bases and 3 bases, there was a span of 17 bases. The CDR3 covers 15 residues.

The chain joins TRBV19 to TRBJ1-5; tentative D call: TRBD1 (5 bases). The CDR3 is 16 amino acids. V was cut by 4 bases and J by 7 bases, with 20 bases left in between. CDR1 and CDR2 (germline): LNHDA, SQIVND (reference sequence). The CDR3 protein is CASSTRDAGGRQPQHF. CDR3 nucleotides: TGTGCCAGTAGTACTCGGGACGCTGGGGGGAGGCAGCCCCAGCATTTT.

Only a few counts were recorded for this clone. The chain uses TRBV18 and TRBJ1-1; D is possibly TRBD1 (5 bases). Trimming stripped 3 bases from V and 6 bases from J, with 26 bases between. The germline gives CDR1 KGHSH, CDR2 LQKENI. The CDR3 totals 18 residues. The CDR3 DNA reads TGTGCCAGCTCACCGGGGAGCGTCGGGGGGACGGGCTTACCTGAAGCTTTCTTT. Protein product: CASSPGSVGGTGLPEAFF. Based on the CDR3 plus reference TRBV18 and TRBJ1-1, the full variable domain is NAGVMQNPRHLVRRRGQEARLRCSPMKGHSHVYWYRQLPEEGLKFMVYLQKENIIDESGMPKERFSAEFPKEGPSILRIQQVVRGDSAAYFCASSPGSVGGTGLPEAFFGQGTRLTVV.

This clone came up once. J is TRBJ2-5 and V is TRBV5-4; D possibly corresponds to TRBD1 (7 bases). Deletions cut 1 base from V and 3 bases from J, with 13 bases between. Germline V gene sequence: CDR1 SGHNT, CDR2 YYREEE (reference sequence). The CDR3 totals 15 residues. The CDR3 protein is CASSLQGGTEETQYF. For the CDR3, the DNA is TGTGCCAGCAGCTTGCAGGGCGGGACAGAAGAGACCCAGTACTTC. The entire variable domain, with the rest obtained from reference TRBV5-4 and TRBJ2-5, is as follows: ETGVTQSPTHLIKTRGQQVTLRCSSQSGHNTVSWYQQALGQGPQFIFQYYREEENGRGNFPPRFSGLQFPNYSSELNVNALELDDSALYLCASSLQGGTEETQYFGPGTRLLVL.

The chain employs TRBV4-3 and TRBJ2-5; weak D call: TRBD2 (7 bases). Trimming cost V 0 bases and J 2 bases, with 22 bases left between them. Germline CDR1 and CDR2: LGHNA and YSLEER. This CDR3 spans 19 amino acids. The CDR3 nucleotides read TGCGCCAGCAGCCAAGATCTCCGGGGGGCAGGGCCGTTACAAGAGACCCAGTACTTC. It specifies CASSQDLRGAGPLQETQYF.

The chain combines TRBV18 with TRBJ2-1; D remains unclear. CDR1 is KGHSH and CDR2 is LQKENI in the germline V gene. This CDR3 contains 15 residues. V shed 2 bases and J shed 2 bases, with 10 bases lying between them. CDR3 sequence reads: CASSPVTGTYNEQFF. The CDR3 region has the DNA TGTGCCAGCTCACCAGTGACTGGGACCTACAATGAGCAGTTCTTC.

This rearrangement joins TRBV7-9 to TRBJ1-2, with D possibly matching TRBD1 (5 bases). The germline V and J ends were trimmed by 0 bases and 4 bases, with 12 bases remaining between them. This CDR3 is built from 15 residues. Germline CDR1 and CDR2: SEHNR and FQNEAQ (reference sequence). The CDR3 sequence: CASSLAGASGYGYTF. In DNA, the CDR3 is TGTGCCAGCAGCTTAGCAGGGGCCAGCGGCTATGGCTACACCTTC. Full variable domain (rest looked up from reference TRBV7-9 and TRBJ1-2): DTGVSQNPRHKITKRGQNVTFRCDPISEHNRLYWYRQTLGQGPEFLTYFQNEAQLEKSRLLSDRFSAERPKGSFSTLEIQRTEQGDSAMYLCASSLAGASGYGYTFGSGTRLTVV.

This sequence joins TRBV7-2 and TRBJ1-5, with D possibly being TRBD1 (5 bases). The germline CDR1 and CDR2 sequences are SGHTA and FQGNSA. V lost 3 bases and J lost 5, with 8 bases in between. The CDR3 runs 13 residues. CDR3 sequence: CASSLMGHQPQHF. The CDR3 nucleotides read TGTGCCAGCAGCTTGATGGGGCATCAGCCCCAGCATTTT. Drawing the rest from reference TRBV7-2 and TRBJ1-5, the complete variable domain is GAGVSQSPSNKVTEKGKDVELRCDPISGHTALYWYRQSLGQGLEFLIYFQGNSAPDKSGLPSDRFSAERTGGSVSTLTIQRTQQEDSAVYLCASSLMGHQPQHFGDGTRLSIL.